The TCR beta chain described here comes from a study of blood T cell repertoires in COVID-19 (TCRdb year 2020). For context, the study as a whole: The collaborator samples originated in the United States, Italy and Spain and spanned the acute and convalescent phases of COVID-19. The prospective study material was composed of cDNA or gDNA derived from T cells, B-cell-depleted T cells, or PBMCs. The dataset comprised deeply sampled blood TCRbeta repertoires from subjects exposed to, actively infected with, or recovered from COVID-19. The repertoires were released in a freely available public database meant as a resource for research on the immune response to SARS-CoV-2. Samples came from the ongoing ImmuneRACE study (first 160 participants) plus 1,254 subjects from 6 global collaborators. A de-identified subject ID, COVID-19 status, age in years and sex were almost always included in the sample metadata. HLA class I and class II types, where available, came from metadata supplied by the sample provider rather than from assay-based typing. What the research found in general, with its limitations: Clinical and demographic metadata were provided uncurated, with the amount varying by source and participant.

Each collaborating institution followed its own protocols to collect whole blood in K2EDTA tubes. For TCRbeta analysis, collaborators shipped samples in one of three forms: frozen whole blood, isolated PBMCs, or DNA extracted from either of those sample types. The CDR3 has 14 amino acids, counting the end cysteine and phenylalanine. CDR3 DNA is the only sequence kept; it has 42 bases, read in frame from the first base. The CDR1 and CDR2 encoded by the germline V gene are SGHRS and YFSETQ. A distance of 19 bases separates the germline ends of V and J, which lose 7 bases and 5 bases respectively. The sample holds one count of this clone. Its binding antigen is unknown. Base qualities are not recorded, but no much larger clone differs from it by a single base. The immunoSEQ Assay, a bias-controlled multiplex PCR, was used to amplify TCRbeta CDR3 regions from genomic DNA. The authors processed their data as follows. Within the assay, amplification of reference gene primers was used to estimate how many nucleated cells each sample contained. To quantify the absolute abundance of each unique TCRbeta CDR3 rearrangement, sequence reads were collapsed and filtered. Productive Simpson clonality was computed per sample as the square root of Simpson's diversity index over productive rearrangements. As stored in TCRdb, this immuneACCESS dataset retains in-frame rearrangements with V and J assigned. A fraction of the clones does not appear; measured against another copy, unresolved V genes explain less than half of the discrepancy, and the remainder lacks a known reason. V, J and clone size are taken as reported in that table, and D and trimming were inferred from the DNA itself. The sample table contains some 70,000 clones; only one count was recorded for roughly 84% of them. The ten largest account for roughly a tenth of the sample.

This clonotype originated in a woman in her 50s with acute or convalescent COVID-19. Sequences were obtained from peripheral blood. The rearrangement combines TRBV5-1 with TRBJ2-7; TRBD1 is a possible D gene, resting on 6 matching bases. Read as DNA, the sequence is TGCGCCAGCGGGGTGGGGTACAGGGCCCACGAGCAGTACTTC. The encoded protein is CASGVGYRAHEQYF.